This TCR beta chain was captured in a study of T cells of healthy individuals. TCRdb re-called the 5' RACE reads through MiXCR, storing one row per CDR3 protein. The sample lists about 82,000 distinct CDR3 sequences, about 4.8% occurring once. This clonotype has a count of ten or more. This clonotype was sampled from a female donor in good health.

The DNA of the CDR3 is TGTGCCAGCAGCCAAAGGAGGGCCCAAAAGGATGGCTACACCTTC. Translation gives CASSQRRAQKDGYTF. The chain couples TRBV12-3 or TRBV12-4 to TRBJ1-2; D not resolved. The CDR3 has 15 residues. Trimming stripped 6 bases from V and 6 bases from J, with 20 bases between.